This TCR beta chain was captured in a study of blood T cells in healthy people across ages. Regarding the study as a whole: There were more naive CD4+ cells and higher diversity in long-lived donors than in aged donors.

Primed by a sample-barcoded 5' primer and a J-beta primer mix, a second PCR proceeded for 7 to 11 cycles. MiXCR was run by TCRdb on the 5' RACE reads, yielding one entry per CDR3 protein. There are about 760,000 distinct CDR3 sequences in the sample; around 50% occur only once, and roughly 26% lies in the top ten. V was clipped by 0 bases and J by 8 bases, with 8 bases between them. CDR1 is LNHNV and CDR2 is YYDKDF in the germline V gene (reference sequence). The CDR3 is 13 amino acids. A remark on this clonotype: Its antigen is unknown.

Each donor gave approximately 9.5 milliliters of peripheral blood. The chain employs TRBV15 and TRBJ2-1; D unresolved. What was sequenced was blood. The receptor's source is a man aged 35 to 55 in good health. CDR3 sequence (DNA): TGTGCCACCAGCAGAGAGTCGAGTCATGAGCAGTTCTTC. This translates into CATSRESSHEQFF. The whole variable domain, remainder taken from reference TRBV15 and TRBJ2-1, is DAMVIQNPRYQVTQFGKPVTLSCSQTLNHNVMYWYQQKSSQAPKLLFHYYDKDFNNEADTPDNFQSRRPNTSFCFLDIRSPGLGDTAMYLCATSRESSHEQFFGPGTRLTVL.